Shown below are 20 T cell receptor beta chains from a single sample sequenced in a study of blood T cells in healthy people across ages. Using a J-beta primer mix together with a sample-barcoded 5' primer, a second PCR was run for about 6 to 12 cycles. MiXCR, applied by TCRdb to the 5' RACE reads, yields one record per CDR3 protein. The table lists 1.8 million or so distinct CDR3 sequences, around 40% of them singletons, with 23% in the top ten. Sequences were obtained from blood. The origin of the receptors is a human donor in good health.

This chain joins TRBV5-1 and TRBJ2-1, with D possibly TRBD2 on 5 matching bases. This CDR3 is built from 13 residues. The V gene's germline CDR1 is SGHRS and CDR2 YFSETQ. Trimming left V 0 bases short and J 8 bases short, with 9 bases between. The DNA for the CDR3 is TGCGCCAGCAGCTTGGGACTACGGGATGAGCAGTTCTTC. Translated: CASSLGLRDEQFF. Using reference TRBV5-1 and TRBJ2-1 for the parts outside the CDR3, the full variable domain is KAGVTQTPRYLIKTRGQQVTLSCSPISGHRSVSWYQQTPGQGLQFLFEYFSETQRNKGNFPGRFSGRQFSNSRSEMNVSTLELGDSALYLCASSLGLRDEQFFGPGTRLTVL.

V is TRBV7-2 and J is TRBJ2-3, with unresolved D. Trimming cost V 5 bases and J 1 base, with 16 bases left between them. The CDR3 covers 16 residues. CDR1 is SGHTA, CDR2 FQGNSA, per germline. In nucleotides, the CDR3 is TGTGCCAGCAGCCCCTCCTTAGTGGCCGGCACAGATACGCAGTATTTT. Encoded protein: CASSPSLVAGTDTQYF.

Only a few counts were recorded for this clonotype. The chain recombines TRBV4-1 with TRBJ1-2; 7 nucleotides match TRBD1. The V gene's germline CDR1 is MGHRA and CDR2 YSYEKL. J was trimmed by 5 bases and V by 0 bases; bases with no gene match: 6. The CDR3 is 15 residues long. CDR3 DNA sequence: TGCGCCAGCAGCCAAGACGGGACAGCCCCATATGGCTACACCTTC. As protein: CASSQDGTAPYGYTF.

In its sample, this clonotype was seen once. This chain connects TRBV12-3 or TRBV12-4 to TRBJ2-3; D not certain. The CDR3 extends over 16 amino acids. Trimming stripped 7 bases from V and 1 base from J, with 18 bases between. The CDR3 loop is CASKNTPRLRTDTQYF. The CDR3 DNA is TGTGCCAGCAAAAATACCCCGAGACTCCGCACAGATACGCAGTATTTT.

The CDR3 DNA reads as TGTGCCAGCAGCGCACAGAATCGACTAGCGGGGGGCCAAGAGACCCAGTACTTC. This sequence encodes CASSAQNRLAGGQETQYF. V gene TRBV9 combines with J gene TRBJ2-5, with 13 bases lining up with TRBD2. Germline trimming cut 3 bases from V and 1 base from J; bases unmatched to any gene: 9. The CDR3 extends over 18 amino acids. CDR1 is SGDLS and CDR2 is YYNGEE in the germline V gene.

This clonotype has only a few counts. The chain is built from TRBV7-9 and TRBJ2-7, with unresolved D. The ends were cut back, 5 bases at V and 4 bases at J, with 18 bases in the middle. CDR3 length: 15 residues. The germline V gene has CDR1 SEHNR and CDR2 FQNEAQ (reference sequence). The CDR3 loop reads CASSPPLTEIYEQYF. The CDR3 DNA follows: TGTGCCAGCAGCCCACCCCTTACAGAGATATACGAGCAGTACTTC.

CDR3 amino acids: CATSDLSSSGTRELFF. CDR3 nucleotides: TGTGCCACCAGTGATTTGAGTAGTAGCGGGACAAGGGAGCTGTTTTTT. This chain connects TRBV24-1 to TRBJ2-2; 8 positions agree with TRBD2. Germline assignment: CDR1 KGHDR and CDR2 SFDVKD. This CDR3 has 16 residues. With 0 bases clipped from V and 9 bases from J, the junction kept 8 bases outside the gene matches.

This chain connects TRBV20-1 to TRBJ2-1; perhaps D is TRBD1 or TRBD2 (5 bases each). In germline, CDR1 is DFQATT, CDR2 SNEGSKA (reference sequence). CDR3 length equals 13 residues. The V gene lost 5 bases and the J gene lost 9 bases, with 17 bases spanning the gap. CDR3 sequence reads: CSASEVGAGEQFF. CDR3 in DNA: TGCAGTGCTTCAGAGGTCGGGGCAGGTGAGCAGTTCTTC.

This clonotype showed up just a few times. The rearrangement links TRBV11-2 to TRBJ1-1, with D unclear. The germline V and J ends were trimmed by 0 bases and 5 bases, with 16 bases remaining between them. Germline-derived CDR1 and CDR2 are SGHAT and FQNNGV. This CDR3 comprises 16 residues. The CDR3 DNA is TGTGCCAGCAGCTTAGATCGCCCAGGATGGACTACTGAAGCTTTCTTT. Translated, it gives CASSLDRPGWTTEAFF.

The sample holds a few counts of this clonotype. V and J are TRBV27 and TRBJ2-3; 10 positions match TRBD2. The CDR3 is 16 amino acids. V was clipped by 5 bases and J by 3 bases; unmatched bases: 8. CDR1 and CDR2 (germline): MNHEY, SMNVEV (reference sequence). CDR3 loop: CASSAGLAEGTDTQYF. The CDR3, as DNA: TGTGCCAGCAGTGCTGGACTAGCGGAGGGTACAGATACGCAGTATTTT.

This chain connects TRBV7-2 to TRBJ2-5; no clear D. Trimming left V 4 bases short and J 11 bases short, with 20 bases between. Germline loops: CDR1 SGHTA, CDR2 FQGNSA. This CDR3 is 14 amino acids long. CDR3 region: CASSSSGDTPEQYF. The CDR3 region has the DNA TGTGCCAGCAGCTCCTCAGGCGACACTCCAGAGCAGTACTTC.

This clonotype appeared a few times. This chain uses TRBV9 with TRBJ2-5; D uncertain. Germline V CDR1 and CDR2: SGDLS, YYNGEE. The CDR3 is 13 amino acids. Between the trimmed V and J ends, which lost 0 bases and 5 bases, there was a span of 8 bases. The CDR3 DNA follows: TGTGCCAGCAGCGTAGACTATTTGGAGACCCAGTACTTC. This translates into CASSVDYLETQYF.

The CDR3 DNA reads TGCAGTGCTAGAGGTCCGGGACAGGGGCTGAACTATGGCTACACCTTC. This gives the protein CSARGPGQGLNYGYTF. The rearrangement joins TRBV20-1 to TRBJ1-2; 10 bases match TRBD1. The length of the CDR3 is 16 residues. Trimming at V came to 1 base and at J to 2 bases, leaving 7 bases not matched to a gene. Germline V gene data show CDR1 as DFQATT and CDR2 as SNEGSKA (reference sequence).

This clonotype came up a few times. The chain employs TRBV5-1 and TRBJ2-5; possibly TRBD1 for D (6 bases). Germline CDR1 and CDR2: SGHRS and YFSETQ. Trimming removed 2 bases from V and 5 bases from J, with 13 bases in between. The CDR3 is made up of 14 amino acids. The CDR3 nucleotides are TGCGCCAGCAGCTTAGTCGGACAGAGGGAGACCCAGTACTTC. Its translation is CASSLVGQRETQYF. The full variable domain, rest sourced from reference TRBV5-1 and TRBJ2-5, is KAGVTQTPRYLIKTRGQQVTLSCSPISGHRSVSWYQQTPGQGLQFLFEYFSETQRNKGNFPGRFSGRQFSNSRSEMNVSTLELGDSALYLCASSLVGQRETQYFGPGTRLLVL.

The V gene is TRBV28, the J gene TRBJ2-5; no clear D. Germline lookup yields CDR1 MDHEN and CDR2 SYDVKM. This CDR3 contains 12 residues. CDR3 loop: CSTGQMWETQYF. CDR3 sequence (DNA): TGTTCCACCGGCCAGATGTGGGAGACCCAGTACTTC.

This chain uses TRBV7-3 with TRBJ1-2, with TRBD1 as a possible D gene (6 bases). CDR1 is SGHTA and CDR2 is FQGTGA in the germline V gene. Deletions cut 5 bases from V and 8 bases from J, with 18 bases between. This CDR3 is built from 14 residues. The CDR3 protein is CASSPARGGGGYTF. For the CDR3, the DNA is TGTGCCAGCAGCCCGGCCCGAGGGGGAGGGGGCTACACCTTC. Full variable domain (missing parts from reference TRBV7-3 and TRBJ1-2): GAGVSQTPSNKVTEKGKYVELRCDPISGHTALYWYRQSLGQGPEFLIYFQGTGAADDSGLPNDRFFAVRPEGSVSTLKIQRTERGDSAVYLCASSPARGGGGYTFGSGTRLTVV.

The V gene is TRBV20-1, the J gene TRBJ1-6; a possible D gene is TRBD1 (5 bases). Per the germline V gene, CDR1 is DFQATT and CDR2 is SNEGSKA (reference sequence). Trimming shortened V by 1 base and J by 3 bases, and 10 bases separated the two germline ends. There are 15 residues in the CDR3. The CDR3 bases are TGCAGTGCTAGAGCGACAGTTTTCTATAATTCACCCCTCCACTTT. Its translation is CSARATVFYNSPLHF.

This chain connects TRBV19 to TRBJ2-1; 7 bases are a match to TRBD1. This CDR3 has 15 residues. Trimming at V came to 5 bases and at J to 4 bases, leaving 8 bases not matched to a gene. Looked up from germline, CDR1 is LNHDA and CDR2 is SQIVND (reference sequence). The CDR3 DNA reads TGTGCCAGTAGTCCTCGGGGACAGTTATACAATGAGCAGTTCTTC. Residues: CASSPRGQLYNEQFF.

This clonotype has more than one count but fewer than ten. The rearrangement links TRBV7-2 to TRBJ2-5, with TRBD2 matching over 12 bases. Germline V CDR1 and CDR2: SGHTA, FQGNSA. CDR3 length: 14 residues. Trimming at V came to 4 bases and at J to 7 bases, leaving 4 bases not matched to a gene. CDR3 protein: CASSSLAGGATQYF. The CDR3 region has the DNA TGTGCCAGCAGCTCTCTAGCGGGGGGGGCGACCCAGTACTTC.

The genes are TRBV7-9 and TRBJ2-2; D unresolved. Germline CDR1 SEHNR, CDR2 FQNEAQ (reference sequence). The CDR3 is 14 amino acids. The V end was cut by 2 bases, the J end by 3 bases, with 7 bases between. CDR3 in DNA: TGTGCCAGCAGCTTACCCTTCCACACCGGGGAGCTGTTTTTT. It is translated as CASSLPFHTGELFF.